This T cell receptor beta chain was captured in a study of T cell responses to AZD1222 COVID-19 vaccine. Study at large: Second doses that came at about 4 or about 12 weeks were put together.

Sequencing was performed with immunoSEQ multiplex PCR; in TCRdb, only in-frame clones are kept and a portion is missing. The sample shows approximately 85,000 clones, approximately 87% of them seen only once. As to this clone: The target antigen is unknown.

Whole-study results and caveats: Repertoire sampling was restricted to post-peak T cell response timepoints. The donors showed a predominance of white British ancestry and of females, with possible underestimation of clonal diversity. As reported, nearly half of all spike-specific TCRs target variant regions that are unmutated.

Germline CDR1 and CDR2: LNHDA and SQIVND (reference sequence). This CDR3 is built from 15 residues. Trimming took 3 bases from V and 0 from J; bases not matched to a gene: 2. The sample consisted of peripheral blood, taken on day 0 of AZD1222 vaccination. The chain uses TRBV19 and TRBJ1-3, with TRBD1 identical over 7 bases. This TCR was sampled from an adult in good health. In nucleotides, the CDR3 is TGTGCCAGTAGTATCGGACAGGACTCTGGAAACACCATATATTTT. It translates to CASSIGQDSGNTIYF. The whole variable domain, remainder taken from reference TRBV19 and TRBJ1-3, is DGGITQSPKYLFRKEGQNVTLSCEQNLNHDAMYWYRQDPGQGLRLIYYSQIVNDFQKGDIAEGYSVSREKKESFPLTVTSAQKNPTAFYLCASSIGQDSGNTIYFGEGSWLTVV.